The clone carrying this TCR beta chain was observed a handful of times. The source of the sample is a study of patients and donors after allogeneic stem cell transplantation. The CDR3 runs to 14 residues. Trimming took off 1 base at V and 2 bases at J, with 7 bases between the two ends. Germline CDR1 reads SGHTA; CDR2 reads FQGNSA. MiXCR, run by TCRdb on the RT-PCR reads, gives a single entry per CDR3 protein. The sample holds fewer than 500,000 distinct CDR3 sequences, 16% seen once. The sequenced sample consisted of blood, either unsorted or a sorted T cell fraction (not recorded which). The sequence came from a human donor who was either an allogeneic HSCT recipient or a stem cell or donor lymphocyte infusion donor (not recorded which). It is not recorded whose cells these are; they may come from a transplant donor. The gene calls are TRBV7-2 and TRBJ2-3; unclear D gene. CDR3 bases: TGTGCCAGCAGCTTAGTGGGATTCACAGATACGCAGTATTTT. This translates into CASSLVGFTDTQYF.